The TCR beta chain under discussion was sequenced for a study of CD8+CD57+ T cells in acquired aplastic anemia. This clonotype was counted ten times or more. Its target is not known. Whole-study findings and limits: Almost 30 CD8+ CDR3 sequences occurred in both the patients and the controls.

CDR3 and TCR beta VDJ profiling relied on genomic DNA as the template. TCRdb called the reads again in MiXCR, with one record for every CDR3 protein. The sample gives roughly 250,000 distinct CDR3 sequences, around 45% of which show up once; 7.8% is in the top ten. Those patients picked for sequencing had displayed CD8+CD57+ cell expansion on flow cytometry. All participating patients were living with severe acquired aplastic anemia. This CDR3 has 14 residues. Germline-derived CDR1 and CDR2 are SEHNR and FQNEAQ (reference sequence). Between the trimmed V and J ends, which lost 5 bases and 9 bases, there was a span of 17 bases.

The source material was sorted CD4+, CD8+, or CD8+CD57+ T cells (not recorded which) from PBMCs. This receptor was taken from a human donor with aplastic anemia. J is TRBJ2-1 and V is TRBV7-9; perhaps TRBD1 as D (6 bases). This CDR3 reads CASSVGHRGGEQFF. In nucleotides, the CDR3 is TGTGCCAGCAGCGTGGGACACCGCGGCGGTGAGCAGTTCTTC.